The entry below describes one TCR beta chain. What it binds is not known. The CDR3 is 17 amino acids. V trimming: 6 bases; J trimming: 7 bases; junction bases outside the gene matches: 14. Looked up from germline, CDR1 is SNHLY and CDR2 is FYNNEI. Repertoires were generated with immunoSEQ multiplex PCR, while TCRdb's copy carries only in-frame clones and drops some. The data hold some 70,000 clones, with roughly 90% observed a single time. This entry comes from a study of OX40 agonist ivuxolimab in advanced cancers. Study context: Of the patients, three showed partial responses, one with hepatocellular carcinoma and two with cutaneous melanoma. Study outcomes and limitations: Some nonresponders likewise displayed low normalized T-cell clonal expansion.

Here the sequenced sample was CD4+ or CD8+ T cells sorted from blood, taken in a trial of the OX40 agonist ivuxolimab. The TCR sequence derives from an adult with an advanced solid tumor such as melanoma, head and neck, liver or kidney cancer. V and J are TRBV2 and TRBJ1-4; 10 bases agree with TRBD1. CDR3 bases: TGTGCCAGCAGGGCCGGGACAGGGGCCACGTTGGGTGAAAAACTGTTTTTT. Translation gives CASRAGTGATLGEKLFF.